This TCR beta chain was recovered during a study of cytomegalovirus exposure and HLA in healthy donors. The PCR made use of 60 Vbeta and 13 Jbeta primers. TCRdb's copy holds only in-frame clones and misses some; the assay was immunoSEQ multiplex PCR. Of about 110,000 clones in the sample, 70% to 85% were seen once. The CDR3 runs 15 residues. CDR1 is SEHNR and CDR2 is FQNEAQ in the germline V gene (reference sequence). The V end lost 2 bases, the J end lost 6 bases, and 16 bases lay between the germline ends. Of note for this clone: The antigen is undetermined.

Study-wide results and caveats: Upon later analysis, HLA-associated TCR beta chains proved more clonally expanded than other, equally common chains. The likely origin of a cluster of highly shared sequence variants was a sequencing artifact.

The TCR was taken from a man aged 25-40 years in good health and CMV-seropositive. The rearrangement joins TRBV7-9 to TRBJ1-2, with D tentatively TRBD1 (6 bases). Material: PBMCs. The CDR3 region has the DNA TGTGCCAGCAGCTTAATACCCACAGGGCTGGATGGCTACACCTTC. Protein product: CASSLIPTGLDGYTF.